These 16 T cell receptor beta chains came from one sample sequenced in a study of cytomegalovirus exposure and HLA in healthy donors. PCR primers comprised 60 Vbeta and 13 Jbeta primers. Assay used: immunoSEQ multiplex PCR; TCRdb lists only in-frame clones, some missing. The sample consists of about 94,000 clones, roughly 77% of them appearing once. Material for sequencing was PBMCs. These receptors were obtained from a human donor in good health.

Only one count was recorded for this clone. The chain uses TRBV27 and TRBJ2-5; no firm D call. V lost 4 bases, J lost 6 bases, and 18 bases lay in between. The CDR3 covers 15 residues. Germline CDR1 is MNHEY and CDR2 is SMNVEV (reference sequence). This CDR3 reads CASSSRRVGQQTQYF. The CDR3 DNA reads TGTGCCAGCAGTTCCCGTAGAGTTGGGCAACAGACCCAGTACTTC.

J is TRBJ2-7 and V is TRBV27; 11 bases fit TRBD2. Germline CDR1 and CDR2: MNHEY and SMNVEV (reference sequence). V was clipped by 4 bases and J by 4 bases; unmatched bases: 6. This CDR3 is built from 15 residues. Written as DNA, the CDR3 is TGTGCCAGCAGTTCGCTAGCGGGAGGATTTTACGAGCAGTACTTC. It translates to CASSSLAGGFYEQYF.

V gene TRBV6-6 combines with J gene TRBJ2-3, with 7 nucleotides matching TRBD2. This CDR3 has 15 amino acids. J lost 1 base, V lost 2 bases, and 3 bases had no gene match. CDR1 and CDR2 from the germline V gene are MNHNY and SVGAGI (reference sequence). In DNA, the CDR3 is TGTGCCAGCAGTTACAGCGGGACTGGCACAGATACGCAGTATTTT. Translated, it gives CASSYSGTGTDTQYF.

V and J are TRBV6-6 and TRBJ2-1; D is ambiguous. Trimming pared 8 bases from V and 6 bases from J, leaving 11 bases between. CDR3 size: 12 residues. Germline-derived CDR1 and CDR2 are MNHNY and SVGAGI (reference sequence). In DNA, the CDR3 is TGTGCCAGCTGCCGTTGGGCCAATGAGCAGTTCTTC. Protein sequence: CASCRWANEQFF.

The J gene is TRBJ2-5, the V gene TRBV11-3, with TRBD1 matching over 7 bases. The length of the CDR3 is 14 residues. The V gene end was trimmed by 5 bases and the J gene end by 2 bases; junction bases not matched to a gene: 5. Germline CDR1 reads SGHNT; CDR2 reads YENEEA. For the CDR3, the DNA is TGTGCCAGCAGCGCCGGGACAGAACAAGAGACCCAGTACTTC. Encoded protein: CASSAGTEQETQYF.

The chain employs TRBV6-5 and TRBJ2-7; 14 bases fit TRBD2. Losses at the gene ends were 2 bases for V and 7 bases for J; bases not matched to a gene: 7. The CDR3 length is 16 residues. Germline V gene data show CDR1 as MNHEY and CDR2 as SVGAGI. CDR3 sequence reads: CASSYRRLAGGEEQYF. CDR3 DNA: TGTGCCAGCAGTTACCGGCGACTAGCGGGAGGGGAGGAGCAGTACTTC.

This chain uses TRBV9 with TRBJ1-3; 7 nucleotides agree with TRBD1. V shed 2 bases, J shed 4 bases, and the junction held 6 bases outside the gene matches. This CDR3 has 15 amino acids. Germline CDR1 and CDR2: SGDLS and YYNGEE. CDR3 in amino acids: CASSVAGGPGNTIYF. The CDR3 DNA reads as TGTGCCAGCAGCGTGGCAGGGGGTCCCGGAAACACCATATATTTT.

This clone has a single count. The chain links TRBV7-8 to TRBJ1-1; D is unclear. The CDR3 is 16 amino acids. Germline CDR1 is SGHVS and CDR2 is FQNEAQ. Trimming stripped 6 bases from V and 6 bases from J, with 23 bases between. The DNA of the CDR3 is TGTGCCAGCAGATTTAGTGAGGGTGCGAAGCGGGCTGAAGCTTTCTTT. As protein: CASRFSEGAKRAEAFF.

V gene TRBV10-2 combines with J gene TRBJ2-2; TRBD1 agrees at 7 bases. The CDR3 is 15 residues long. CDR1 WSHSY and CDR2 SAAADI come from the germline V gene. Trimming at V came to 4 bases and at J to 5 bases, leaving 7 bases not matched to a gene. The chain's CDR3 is CASSGQGIGTGELFF. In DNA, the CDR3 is TGCGCCAGCAGTGGACAGGGTATAGGGACCGGGGAGCTGTTTTTT.

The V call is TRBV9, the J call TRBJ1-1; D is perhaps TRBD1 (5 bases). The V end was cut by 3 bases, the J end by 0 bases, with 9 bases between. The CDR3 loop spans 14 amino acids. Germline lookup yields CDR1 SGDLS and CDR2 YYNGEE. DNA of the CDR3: TGTGCCAGCAGCGGAGGACATATGAACACTGAAGCTTTCTTT. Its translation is CASSGGHMNTEAFF.

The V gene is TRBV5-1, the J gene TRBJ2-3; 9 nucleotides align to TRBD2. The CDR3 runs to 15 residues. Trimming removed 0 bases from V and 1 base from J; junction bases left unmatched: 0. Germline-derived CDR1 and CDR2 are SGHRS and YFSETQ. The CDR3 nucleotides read TGCGCCAGCAGCTTGGGACTAGCGGGCACAGATACGCAGTATTTT. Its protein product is CASSLGLAGTDTQYF.

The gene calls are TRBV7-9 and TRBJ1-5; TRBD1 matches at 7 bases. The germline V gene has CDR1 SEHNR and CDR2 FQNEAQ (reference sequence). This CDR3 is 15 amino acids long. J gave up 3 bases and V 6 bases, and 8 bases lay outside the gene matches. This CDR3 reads CASSSRQGDNQPQHF. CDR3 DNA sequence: TGTGCCAGCAGTTCTCGACAGGGTGACAATCAGCCCCAGCATTTT.

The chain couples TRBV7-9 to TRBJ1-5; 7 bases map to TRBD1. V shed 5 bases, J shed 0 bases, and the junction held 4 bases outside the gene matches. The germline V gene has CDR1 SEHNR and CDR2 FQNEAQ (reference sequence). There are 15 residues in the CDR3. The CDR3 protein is CASSQTGSSNQPQHF. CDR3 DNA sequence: TGTGCCAGCAGCCAGACAGGGAGTAGCAATCAGCCCCAGCATTTT. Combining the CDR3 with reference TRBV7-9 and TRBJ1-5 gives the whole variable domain DTGVSQNPRHKITKRGQNVTFRCDPISEHNRLYWYRQTLGQGPEFLTYFQNEAQLEKSRLLSDRFSAERPKGSFSTLEIQRTEQGDSAMYLCASSQTGSSNQPQHFGDGTRLSIL.

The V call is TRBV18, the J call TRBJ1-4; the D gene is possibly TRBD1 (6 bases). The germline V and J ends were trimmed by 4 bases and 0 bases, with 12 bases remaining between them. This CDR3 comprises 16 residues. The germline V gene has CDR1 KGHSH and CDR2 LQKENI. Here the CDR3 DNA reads TGTGCCAGCTCACGGGGACACCTTGCAACTAATGAAAAACTGTTTTTT. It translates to CASSRGHLATNEKLFF.

The CDR3 DNA sequence: TGCAGCGTAGCCAAGTCTGCAACTAATGAAAAACTGTTTTTT. Residues: CSVAKSATNEKLFF. V is TRBV29-1 and J is TRBJ1-4; D gene uncertain. V was pared by 6 bases and J by 0 bases, with 11 bases between. Germline-derived CDR1 and CDR2 are SQVTM and ANQGSEA. The CDR3 spans 14 residues.

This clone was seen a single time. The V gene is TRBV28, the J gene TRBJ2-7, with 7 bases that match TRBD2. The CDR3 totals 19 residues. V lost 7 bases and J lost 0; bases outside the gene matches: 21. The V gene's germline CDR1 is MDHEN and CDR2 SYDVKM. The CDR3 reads CASTPGRGRGLTSSYEQYF. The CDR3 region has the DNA TGTGCCAGCACCCCTGGGCGGGGAAGGGGACTAACATCCTCCTACGAGCAGTACTTC.